Listed below are T cell receptor beta chains from one sample, sequenced in a study of blood T cell repertoires in COVID-19. Sequenced by immunoSEQ multiplex PCR; TCRdb stores in-frame clones only, minus some. The sample holds some 410,000 clones, roughly 90% seen once. Sequenced: PBMCs or T cells enriched from blood (not recorded which). These TCRs come from a woman younger than 45 with acute COVID-19. The CDR3 runs from the conserved cysteine through the conserved F or W. A D gene is named only where the DNA matches it firmly. Size is omitted from some rows. Given values are once, few, many or a class for expanded clones.

cdr3_nt,cdr3_aa,v_call,d_call,clone_size,j_call
TGTGCCAGCAGTGACTCGGACGGGGATAGCACAGATACGCAGTATTTT,CASSDSDGDSTDTQYF,TRBV6-4,-,-,TRBJ2-3
TGTGCCAGCAGCTTAATGCCAGGCATTGAAGCTTTCTTT,CASSLMPGIEAFF,TRBV7-9,-,once,TRBJ1-1
TGTGCCAGTGCGGGGGGGGCGAACACCGGGGAGCTGTTTTTT,CASAGGANTGELFF,TRBV6-5,TRBD2,-,TRBJ2-2
TGTGCCAGCAGTTCGGACAGGAACGAGCAGTACTTC,CASSSDRNEQYF,TRBV27,TRBD1,-,TRBJ2-7
TGCAGCGTTGAGGACAGGTACGAGCAGTACTTC,CSVEDRYEQYF,TRBV29-1,TRBD1,-,TRBJ2-7
TGTGCCAGCAGTTACCCTGTGGGGAGGAACACTGAAGCTTTCTTT,CASSYPVGRNTEAFF,TRBV6-2/TRBV6-3,-,once,TRBJ1-1
TGTGCCAGCAGTTACTCGGCCGACATTCTCTACGAGCAGTACTTC,CASSYSADILYEQYF,TRBV6-5,-,-,TRBJ2-7
TGTGCCAGCAACCCACAGGGGAGCTACTCTGGCTACACCTTC,CASNPQGSYSGYTF,TRBV6-5,TRBD1,-,TRBJ1-2
TGTGCCTGGCAGGGTTTCACTAGCACAGATACGCAGTATTTT,CAWQGFTSTDTQYF,TRBV30,-,-,TRBJ2-3
TGTGCCAGCAGCTTAGGTGGAGACTATGGCTACACCTTC,CASSLGGDYGYTF,TRBV7-8,-,-,TRBJ1-2
TGTGCCAGCAGCCCAAGGGGAAACACTGAAGCTTTCTTT,CASSPRGNTEAFF,TRBV11-3,-,-,TRBJ1-1
TGTGCCAGCAGCCAAGATACGCCAGGGAGGCTGTCGGTCGCGGGGTGGAATGAGCAGTTCTTC,CASSQDTPGRLSVAGWNEQFF,TRBV4-2,-,once,TRBJ2-1
TGCGCCAGCAGCTTGCTGGGGACAGGGGATGAAAAACTGTTTTTT,CASSLLGTGDEKLFF,TRBV5-1,TRBD1,once,TRBJ1-4
TGCAGCGGGCTCTCTGGGGCCAACGTCCTGACTTTC,CSGLSGANVLTF,TRBV29-1,-,-,TRBJ2-6
TGTGCCAGCTCACAGGAGAGACCTTACACAGATACGCAGTATTTT,CASSQERPYTDTQYF,TRBV18,-,-,TRBJ2-3
TGTGCCACCAGCAGAGCGGGAGGTGGCTATGGCTACACCTTC,CATSRAGGGYGYTF,TRBV15,-,-,TRBJ1-2
TGCGCCAGCAGCCAAGAGAAACAGGGAAGACATTCACCCCTCCACTTT,CASSQEKQGRHSPLHF,TRBV4-1,-,-,TRBJ1-6
TGTGCCGCGACGCTTGGAGAAATTAACACTGAAGCTTTCTTT,CAATLGEINTEAFF,TRBV30,-,-,TRBJ1-1
TGTGCCAGCAGCGTAGAGGGAGCATCCTACGAGCAGTACTTC,CASSVEGASYEQYF,TRBV9,-,-,TRBJ2-7
TGTGCCAGCAGCCCAGGACAGGCTTCCTACAATGAGCAGTTCTTC,CASSPGQASYNEQFF,TRBV7-3,TRBD1,-,TRBJ2-1
TGTGCCAGCAGTTTTGGAGCACAGGGTCCTACCAATTCACCCCTCCACTTT,CASSFGAQGPTNSPLHF,TRBV27,-,-,TRBJ1-6
TGTGCCAGCAGACAACATCCGAACACTGAAGCTTTCTTT,CASRQHPNTEAFF,TRBV7-3,-,-,TRBJ1-1
TGTGCCAGCAGCTTATCTGGCTCACGACTAGGAAGTGAGACCCAGTACTTC,CASSLSGSRLGSETQYF,TRBV7-2,-,-,TRBJ2-5
TGCGCCAGCAGTCAATGGGAGGGGTCCTACGAGCAGTACTTC,CASSQWEGSYEQYF,TRBV23-1,TRBD2,once,TRBJ2-7
TGTGCCAGCAGTGAGATGAACACTGAAGCTTTCTTT,CASSEMNTEAFF,TRBV14,-,-,TRBJ1-1
TGCGCCAGCAGCTTGGGACAGCTCGGAGAAAAAATAAGAAACACCATATATTTT,CASSLGQLGEKIRNTIYF,TRBV5-1,-,-,TRBJ1-3
TGTGCCACTACGACTAGCGGGGGGGCCCACACAGATACGCAGTATTTT,CATTTSGGAHTDTQYF,TRBV19,TRBD2,-,TRBJ2-3
TGTGCCAGCAGCCTCCTGGGGGGGGACGAGCAGTACTTC,CASSLLGGDEQYF,TRBV7-3,TRBD2,once,TRBJ2-7
TGTGCCAGCAAGGAAAAGGCGGGATCTAATGAAAAACTGTTTTTT,CASKEKAGSNEKLFF,TRBV7-2,-,-,TRBJ1-4
TGTGCCAGCAGCCTACAGGGGTTAGAGAACACTGAAGCTTTCTTT,CASSLQGLENTEAFF,TRBV11-3,TRBD1,-,TRBJ1-1
TGTGCCAGTAGTATAGTCCCGGGGGGCTTCACCGGGGAGCTGTTTTTT,CASSIVPGGFTGELFF,TRBV19,-,-,TRBJ2-2
TGCAGCGTTGGGGACAGGGATTGGGAGGCTTTCTTT,CSVGDRDWEAFF,TRBV29-1,TRBD1,-,TRBJ1-1
TGCAGTGCTAGTAGCGGGGGGGCGCTTAATGAGCAGTTCTTC,CSASSGGALNEQFF,TRBV20-1,TRBD2,few,TRBJ2-1
TGCGCCAGCAGCCTCGACAGGGGAGATACTGAAGCTTTCTTT,CASSLDRGDTEAFF,TRBV5-1,TRBD1,-,TRBJ1-1
TGCAGTGCTAGTCAGAGGGGGAATCAGCCCCAGCATTTT,CSASQRGNQPQHF,TRBV20-1,-,few,TRBJ1-5
TGCGCCAGCCCCGGGACTTCCGTCCAATGGGAAGAGACCCAGTACTTC,CASPGTSVQWEETQYF,TRBV10-2,-,-,TRBJ2-5
TGTGCCAGTAGCTTTGGGGACAGCTCCTACGAGCAGTACTTC,CASSFGDSSYEQYF,TRBV19,TRBD1,-,TRBJ2-7
TGTGCCACGGGACAGGGGCTGACGTCTAGCACAGATACGCAGTATTTT,CATGQGLTSSTDTQYF,TRBV2,TRBD1,-,TRBJ2-3
TGTGCCACCAGTTCCTACAGGGGGTTACGGAATGAGCAGTTCTTC,CATSSYRGLRNEQFF,TRBV24-1,TRBD1,-,TRBJ2-1
TGTGCCAGCAGCTTAGGGCGGGCGGGGGACACTGAAGCTTTCTTT,CASSLGRAGDTEAFF,TRBV7-2,-,-,TRBJ1-1
TGCGCCAGCAGCTTGATTTCCCAGGGTATGACCGGGGAGCTGTTTTTT,CASSLISQGMTGELFF,TRBV5-1,-,-,TRBJ2-2
TGCGCCAGCGCCCGGGACAGACACTACGAGCAGTACTTC,CASARDRHYEQYF,TRBV5-1,TRBD1,-,TRBJ2-7
TGTGCCATCAGTGAGTCTGGACAGAGACAGCCCCAGCATTTT,CAISESGQRQPQHF,TRBV10-3,-,-,TRBJ1-5
TGTGCCAGCAGCTCCTCTCGGGGACACGTTGAGCAGTTCTTC,CASSSSRGHVEQFF,TRBV2,-,-,TRBJ2-1
TGTGCCAGCAGTGGACAAGTACTCTACGAGCAGTACTTC,CASSGQVLYEQYF,TRBV2,-,once,TRBJ2-7
TGTGCCACCAGTCTTGGCGGGGGCCGTAACAATGAGCAGTTCTTC,CATSLGGGRNNEQFF,TRBV24-1,-,-,TRBJ2-1
TGTGCCAGCAGTTGGACTGGGGTAGAGACCCAGTACTTC,CASSWTGVETQYF,TRBV27,-,-,TRBJ2-5
TGTGCCACCCGAAGGGGGGGGGTCGTCAATGAGCAGTTCTTC,CATRRGGVVNEQFF,TRBV15,-,-,TRBJ2-1
TGTGCCAGCAGCCCCGAAGAGGGGGGGACTGAAGCTTTCTTT,CASSPEEGGTEAFF,TRBV4-2,-,-,TRBJ1-1
TGTGCCAGCAGCTCCAAGACAGGCCGAGATTATAATTCACCCCTCCACTTT,CASSSKTGRDYNSPLHF,TRBV7-2,-,few,TRBJ1-6
TGTGCCAGCAGCCGGGACAGTTATAATTCACCCCTCCACTTT,CASSRDSYNSPLHF,TRBV7-3,TRBD1,-,TRBJ1-6
TGTGCCAGCAGCTTTTCCGGAGATTATGGCTACACCTTC,CASSFSGDYGYTF,TRBV7-2,-,-,TRBJ1-2
TGTGCCAGCAGCCCAGAGCCCCAGGGCAACACTGAAGCTTTCTTT,CASSPEPQGNTEAFF,TRBV7-2,-,-,TRBJ1-1
TGTGCCAGCTCCCTCTCGGGGGGCCCTGTACCGAGGGAGCTGTTTTTT,CASSLSGGPVPRELFF,TRBV18,-,-,TRBJ2-2
TGCGCCAGCAGCCAAGCGGCAGGGGGTAGCTCCTACAATGAGCAGTTCTTC,CASSQAAGGSSYNEQFF,TRBV4-1,TRBD1,-,TRBJ2-1
TGTGCCAGCAGCCGAAACCGGGAGAACATCTACGAGCAGTACTTC,CASSRNRENIYEQYF,TRBV13,-,few,TRBJ2-7